Shown below are 26 T cell receptor beta chains from a single sample sequenced in a study of blood T cell repertoires in COVID-19. Repertoires were generated with immunoSEQ multiplex PCR, while TCRdb's copy carries only in-frame clones and drops some. Of roughly 200,000 clones in the sample, 75% to 90% are singletons; the top ten hold 7.5% to 9.5%. The sequenced sample was peripheral blood. Every receptor here comes from a woman of 80 years or more with COVID-19, enrolled during active disease.

V gene TRBV10-3 combines with J gene TRBJ2-3; D perhaps matches TRBD2 (5 bases). The CDR3 covers 17 residues. Deletions cut 3 bases from V and 0 bases from J, with 16 bases between. Germline CDR1 and CDR2: ENHRY and SYGVKD. CDR3 in DNA: TGTGCCATCAGTGATTCCGGACTCATAGCTAGCACAGATACGCAGTATTTT. It is translated as CAISDSGLIASTDTQYF.

This chain joins TRBV27 and TRBJ1-1; a weak D match, TRBD1 (6 bases). V lost 9 bases, J lost 7 bases, and 21 bases lay in between. The germline V gene has CDR1 MNHEY and CDR2 SMNVEV (reference sequence). The CDR3 is 14 amino acids. CDR3 in amino acids: CARDWTAKVGEAFF. The CDR3 DNA reads TGTGCCAGAGACTGGACAGCTAAAGTTGGTGAAGCTTTCTTT.

The chain carries TRBV7-9 and TRBJ1-5; D is unresolved. The V end was cut by 5 bases, the J end by 2 bases, with 10 bases between. Looked up from germline, CDR1 is SEHNR and CDR2 is FQNEAQ (reference sequence). The CDR3 runs 14 residues. The CDR3 nucleotides read TGTGCCAGCAGCACGGACTGGGGCAATCAGCCCCAGCATTTT. This codes for CASSTDWGNQPQHF.

The count of this clone is one. The chain has TRBV5-1 and TRBJ1-2; 7 bases line up with TRBD1. The V and J ends lost 4 bases and 4 bases, in that order; junction bases with no gene match: 4. Germline V lookup: CDR1 SGHRS, CDR2 YFSETQ. This CDR3 has 13 amino acids. CDR3 bases: TGCGCCAGCAGCACTGGGGACAGCTATGGCTACACCTTC. It codes for CASSTGDSYGYTF. Drawing the rest from reference TRBV5-1 and TRBJ1-2, the complete variable domain is KAGVTQTPRYLIKTRGQQVTLSCSPISGHRSVSWYQQTPGQGLQFLFEYFSETQRNKGNFPGRFSGRQFSNSRSEMNVSTLELGDSALYLCASSTGDSYGYTFGSGTRLTVV.

V gene TRBV10-3 combines with J gene TRBJ2-3; D unclear. The CDR3 length is 13 residues. V was trimmed by 2 bases and J by 4 bases, leaving 7 bases between them. The germline gives CDR1 ENHRY, CDR2 SYGVKD. The CDR3 bases are TGTGCCATCAGTGAGGACTCTGCAGATACGCAGTATTTT. Amino acid sequence: CAISEDSADTQYF.

The J gene is TRBJ1-2, the V gene TRBV28; a weak D match, TRBD1 (6 bases). The CDR3 consists of 15 residues. Germline V lookup: CDR1 MDHEN, CDR2 SYDVKM. Trimming shortened V by 8 bases and J by 2 bases, and 18 bases separated the two germline ends. CDR3: CASHGGGASNYGYTF. The CDR3 DNA is TGTGCCAGCCACGGCGGGGGCGCTTCCAACTATGGCTACACCTTC.

The V and J genes are TRBV30 and TRBJ1-1; 9 positions match TRBD1. Germline V CDR1 and CDR2: GTSNPN, SVGIG (reference sequence). V shed 3 bases, J shed 4 bases, and the junction held 9 bases outside the gene matches. CDR3 size: 15 residues. The CDR3 protein is CAWRPRDRASTEAFF. In DNA form, the CDR3 reads TGTGCCTGGAGACCCCGGGACAGGGCGAGCACTGAAGCTTTCTTT. The whole variable domain, remainder taken from reference TRBV30 and TRBJ1-1, is SQTIHQWPATLVQPVGSPLSLECTVEGTSNPNLYWYRQAAGRGLQLLFYSVGIGQISSEVPQNLSASRPQDRQFILSSKKLLLSDSGFYLCAWRPRDRASTEAFFGQGTRLTVV.

The chain is built from TRBV28 and TRBJ2-3; 7 bases are a match to TRBD2. This CDR3 region has 16 residues. The germline gives CDR1 MDHEN, CDR2 SYDVKM. The J segment lost 2 bases and the V segment lost 3 bases, leaving 8 bases of the junction unmatched. CDR3 bases: TGTGCCAGCAGTTTTCCCGAAGGGACTACCACAGATACGCAGTATTTT. The encoded protein is CASSFPEGTTTDTQYF.

The chain uses TRBV7-3 and TRBJ2-7; TRBD1 agrees at 9 bases. The ends lost 5 bases at V and 3 bases at J; junction bases unmatched: 8. This CDR3 is built from 15 residues. In germline, CDR1 is SGHTA, CDR2 FQGTGA. CDR3 loop: CASSPGQGKSYEQYF. The CDR3 nucleotides are TGTGCCAGCAGCCCTGGACAGGGGAAAAGCTACGAGCAGTACTTC.

Only one count was recorded for this clone. The chain links TRBV10-1 to TRBJ2-1; 9 bases are a match to TRBD2. Germline assignment: CDR1 WNHNN and CDR2 SYGVQD (reference sequence). The CDR3 covers 16 residues. V was pared by 3 bases and J by 7 bases, with 10 bases of the junction left unmatched. The CDR3 bases are TGCGCCAGCAGTGACCCTGAAGCGGGGGGTAGGAATGAGCAGTTCTTC. Its protein product is CASSDPEAGGRNEQFF.

The rearrangement joins TRBV29-1 to TRBJ2-1; 9 nucleotides agree with TRBD2. Germline CDR1 reads SQVTM; CDR2 reads ANQGSEA. The V and J ends lost 5 bases and 5 bases, in that order; junction bases with no gene match: 10. CDR3 length equals 15 residues. The CDR3 sequence: CSVRRGGGGNNEQFF. The CDR3 region has the DNA TGCAGCGTTCGACGTGGCGGGGGGGGGAACAATGAGCAGTTCTTC.

This clone has only one observation. CDR3 nucleotide sequence: TGTGCCACCAGTGATCCCCGGGTTTGGGGCACAGATACGCAGTATTTT. Amino acid sequence: CATSDPRVWGTDTQYF. V gene TRBV24-1 combines with J gene TRBJ2-3; D gene uncertain. The V gene lost 3 bases and the J gene lost 1 base, with 13 bases spanning the gap. Germline assignment: CDR1 KGHDR and CDR2 SFDVKD. The CDR3 runs 16 residues.

This chain connects TRBV5-4 to TRBJ2-5; 8 bases are shared with TRBD1. Looked up from germline, CDR1 is SGHNT and CDR2 is YYREEE (reference sequence). The V segment lost 2 bases and the J segment 2 bases; nucleotides outside the gene matches: 5. The CDR3 runs to 15 residues. In DNA form, the CDR3 reads TGTGCCAGCAGCTTCCAGGGGGCAGGACAAGAGACCCAGTACTTC. This sequence encodes CASSFQGAGQETQYF.

The chain carries TRBV25-1 and TRBJ2-7; 8 nucleotides align to TRBD1. Trimming took 2 bases from V and 3 from J; bases not matched to a gene: 3. The length of the CDR3 is 14 residues. Looked up from germline, CDR1 is MGHDK and CDR2 is SYGVNS. CDR3 sequence: CASSEGQGLYEQYF. In DNA, the CDR3 is TGTGCCAGCAGTGAAGGACAGGGACTCTACGAGCAGTACTTC.

This clone was counted a single time. The chain is built from TRBV28 and TRBJ1-5; D remains unclear. The CDR3 totals 15 residues. V lost 1 base, J lost 5 bases, and 12 bases lay in between. Germline-derived CDR1 and CDR2 are MDHEN and SYDVKM. CDR3 nucleotides: TGTGCCAGCAGTTTATATGTGGCTGGGCATCAGCCCCAGCATTTT. This encodes CASSLYVAGHQPQHF.

The genes are TRBV18 and TRBJ2-2; D is perhaps TRBD1 (5 bases). CDR3 size: 15 residues. Germline CDR1 is KGHSH and CDR2 is LQKENI. V lost 1 base, J lost 6 bases, and 12 bases lay in between. The CDR3 is CASSPRQGNAGELFF. CDR3 nucleotides: TGTGCCAGCTCACCACGGCAGGGTAACGCCGGGGAGCTGTTTTTT.

This chain links TRBV6-6 with TRBJ2-7; D uncertain. The CDR3 consists of 12 residues. Germline V gene data show CDR1 as MNHNY and CDR2 as SVGAGI (reference sequence). V was clipped by 8 bases and J by 6 bases, with 14 bases between them. CDR3 sequence reads: CASGVAPGEQYF. For the CDR3, the DNA is TGTGCCAGCGGAGTCGCCCCCGGCGAGCAGTACTTC.

The J gene is TRBJ2-7, the V gene TRBV21-1; TRBD1, the D gene given by the table, was not confirmed from the DNA. TRBV21-1 has pseudogene status. CDR3 length: 13 residues. The CDR3: CASSKNRHYEQYF. CDR3 DNA sequence: TGTGCCAGCAGCAAAAACAGGCACTACGAGCAGTACTTC.

The chain carries TRBV7-3 and TRBJ2-1; 12 bases are shared with TRBD2. Germline loops: CDR1 SGHTA, CDR2 FQGTGA. V trimming: 6 bases; J trimming: 10 bases; junction bases outside the gene matches: 1. The CDR3 runs to 12 residues. The CDR3 sequence: CASSLAGGEQFF. DNA for the CDR3: TGTGCCAGCAGTCTAGCGGGAGGGGAGCAGTTCTTC.

The genes are TRBV6-6 and TRBJ2-7; 7 bases agree with TRBD2. The V gene end was trimmed by 5 bases and the J gene end by 6 bases; junction bases not matched to a gene: 10. The CDR3 length is 14 residues. The germline gives CDR1 MNHNY, CDR2 SVGAGI (reference sequence). The CDR3 loop reads CASSRGRGTSEQYF. CDR3 nucleotide sequence: TGTGCCAGCAGTAGAGGGAGGGGCACGAGCGAGCAGTACTTC.

This chain links TRBV29-1 with TRBJ2-3; 8 bases are shared with TRBD1. The CDR3 runs to 14 residues. Germline lookup yields CDR1 SQVTM and CDR2 ANQGSEA. V was clipped by 5 bases and J by 0 bases; unmatched bases: 4. This CDR3 is CSVNRGSSTDTQYF. CDR3 in DNA: TGCAGCGTTAACAGGGGGTCTAGCACAGATACGCAGTATTTT.

The DNA of the CDR3 is TGTGCCAGCAGCCAAGGCGGGAGGGATTACAATGAGCAGTTCTTC. Protein: CASSQGGRDYNEQFF. This rearrangement joins TRBV4-2 to TRBJ2-1; 9 bases match TRBD2. The germline V gene encodes CDR1 LGHNA and CDR2 YNFKEQ. The junction had 2 bases not matched to a gene; V was cut back by 1 base and J by 4 bases. The CDR3 spans 15 residues.

This clone was seen more than once but under ten times. The CDR3, as DNA: TGTGCCAGCAGCTTAAGCGGGGACACCGGGGAGCTGTTTTTT. This encodes CASSLSGDTGELFF. The chain joins TRBV7-9 to TRBJ2-2, with 7 bases matching TRBD2. The CDR3 has 14 amino acids. V gave up 2 bases and J gave up 3 bases; unmatched junction bases: 0. Germline values: CDR1 SEHNR, CDR2 FQNEAQ (reference sequence).

The V gene is TRBV5-4, the J gene TRBJ2-2; 9 positions match TRBD1. Germline CDR1 SGHNT, CDR2 YYREEE (reference sequence). After removal of 4 bases from V and 5 bases from J, the junction contained 9 bases not matched to a gene. This CDR3 has 16 amino acids. CDR3 residues: CASSPGQGMGTGELFF. The CDR3 coding sequence is TGTGCCAGCAGCCCGGGACAGGGAATGGGAACCGGGGAGCTGTTTTTT.

This clone was counted once. V gene TRBV11-2 combines with J gene TRBJ2-2; 7 bases align to TRBD1. CDR1 and CDR2 (germline): SGHAT, FQNNGV. J was trimmed by 7 bases and V by 1 base; bases with no gene match: 9. This CDR3 has 16 residues. CDR3 sequence (DNA): TGTGCCAGCAGCTTAGCGGGGCCCAGGGGGAACGGGGAGCTGTTTTTT. As protein: CASSLAGPRGNGELFF.

The sample holds a few counts of this clone. This chain links TRBV5-1 with TRBJ1-1; D perhaps matches TRBD1 (5 bases). Trimming left V 6 bases short and J 1 base short, with 16 bases between. The V gene's germline CDR1 is SGHRS and CDR2 YFSETQ. The CDR3 runs 15 residues. The CDR3 nucleotides are TGCGCCAGCACCCTGGGGGGGAGCGGGAACACTGAAGCTTTCTTT. Its translation is CASTLGGSGNTEAFF.